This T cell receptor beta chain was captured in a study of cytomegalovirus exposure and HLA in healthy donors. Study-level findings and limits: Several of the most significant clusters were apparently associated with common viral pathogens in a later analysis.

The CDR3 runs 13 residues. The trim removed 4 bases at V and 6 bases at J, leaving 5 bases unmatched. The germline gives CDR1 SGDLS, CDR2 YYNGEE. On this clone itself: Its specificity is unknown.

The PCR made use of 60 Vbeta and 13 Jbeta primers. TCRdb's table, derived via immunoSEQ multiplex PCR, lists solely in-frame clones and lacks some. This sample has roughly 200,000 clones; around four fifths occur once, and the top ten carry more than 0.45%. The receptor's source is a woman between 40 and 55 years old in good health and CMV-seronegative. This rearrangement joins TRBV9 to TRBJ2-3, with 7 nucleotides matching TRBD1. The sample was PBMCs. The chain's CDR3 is CASSRGQLDTQYF. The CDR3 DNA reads TGTGCCAGCAGCAGGGGACAGCTCGATACGCAGTATTTT.